This TCR beta chain was documented in a study of radiotherapy plus CTLA-4 blockade in lung cancer. For the study at large: Disease control was achieved by over 25% of patients, and objective responses by 18%. General study findings and limits: Some TCR clones had been derived from tumors. These clones expanded in peripheral blood after radiotherapy plus ipilimumab. Per reports, early blood T cell clone dynamics, plus interferon-beta, forecast response most strongly.

Trimming shortened V by 5 bases and J by 4 bases, and 6 bases separated the two germline ends. Germline V CDR1 and CDR2: LGHNT, FRNRAP. This CDR3 is 12 amino acids long. This clone was counted a single time. The antigen remains unidentified. With ipilimumab providing CTLA-4 blockade, focal radiation was administered to patients who had chemo-refractory metastatic non-small-cell lung cancer. Libraries were prepared by immunoSEQ multiplex PCR; TCRdb keeps only in-frame clonotypes and omits some of them. The sample holds roughly 78,000 clones, 78% seen once. The sequenced sample was peripheral blood, obtained from a patient treated with radiotherapy plus ipilimumab. The sequence came from a human donor with non-small cell lung cancer who had a complete response to radiotherapy plus ipilimumab. The rearrangement joins TRBV12-5 to TRBJ2-1; no clear D gene. Here the CDR3 reads CASGPAYNEQFF. CDR3 sequence (DNA): TGTGCTAGTGGTCCAGCTTACAATGAGCAGTTCTTC.